The source of this T cell receptor beta chain is a study of CD8+CD57+ T cells in acquired aplastic anemia. As for the study in general: Sorted CD4+ and CD8+ cells gave an average of around 3.3 ug of DNA. The average read count for CD4+ cells in healthy donors was 8.5 million to 12 million.

Per the germline V gene, CDR1 is SGDLS and CDR2 is YYNGEE. This CDR3 spans 13 amino acids. V lost 3 bases and J lost 4, with 10 bases in between. Investigators profiled TCR beta VDJ and CDR3 from genomic DNA template. TCRdb reanalysed the reads using MiXCR and keeps one entry per CDR3 protein. The profile covers 150,000 to 200,000 distinct CDR3 sequences, with around 40% appearing a single time and approximately 1% taken by the ten largest. The sample consisted of sorted CD4+, CD8+, or CD8+CD57+ T cells (not recorded which) from PBMCs. The chain carries TRBV9 and TRBJ2-5, with D unclear. The receptor comes from a human donor in good health. The CDR3 DNA follows: TGTGCCAGCAGCGCCGGGTGGGGAGAGACCCAGTACTTC. Translated, it gives CASSAGWGETQYF. Complete variable domain (other parts from reference TRBV9 and TRBJ2-5): DSGVTQTPKHLITATGQRVTLRCSPRSGDLSVYWYQQSLDQGLQFLIQYYNGEERAKGNILERFSAQQFPDLHSELNLSSLELGDSALYFCASSAGWGETQYFGPGTRLLVL.